Listed below are T cell receptor beta chains from one sample, sequenced in a study of blood T cell repertoires in COVID-19. The method was immunoSEQ multiplex PCR; TCRdb's version includes in-frame clones alone and lacks a portion of them. The profile shows some 280,000 clones, roughly 85% of them singletons. The specimen sequenced was peripheral blood. These receptors all stem from a woman in her thirties with active or convalescent COVID-19. CDR3s include the opening cysteine and the closing phenylalanine or tryptophan. Each record gives: clone size, V gene, J gene, D gene, CDR3 DNA, CDR3 protein. The D gene is left open where the match is weak. The size entry is marked missing in some rows and otherwise reads once, few, many or a size class.

NA	TRBV6-5	TRBJ2-7	NA	TGTGCCAGCAGCCCCCGTTACAGTTCCTACGAGCAGTACTTC	CASSPRYSSYEQYF
NA	TRBV6-5	TRBJ1-4	NA	TGTGCCAGCAGTTACAGGGGTCTCGGTGAAAAACTGTTTTTT	CASSYRGLGEKLFF
few	TRBV6-6	TRBJ2-2	TRBD2	TGTGCCAGCAGTCCCGGGACTAGCGGGGATGTGCGTTACACCGGGGAGCTGTTTTTT	CASSPGTSGDVRYTGELFF
NA	TRBV9	TRBJ1-2	TRBD1	TGTGCCAGCAGCTCGGGACAGGGTGGCTACACCTTC	CASSSGQGGYTF
NA	TRBV6-2/TRBV6-3	TRBJ1-5	NA	TGTGCCAGCAGTCGCGGGGGGGCCCTACCTAGGAGCAATCAGCCCCAGCATTTT	CASSRGGALPRSNQPQHF
NA	TRBV7-9	TRBJ1-1	NA	TGTGCCAGCAGCCCGCGCCGGGTGGGACACTTGAACACTGAAGCTTTCTTT	CASSPRRVGHLNTEAFF
NA	TRBV28	TRBJ1-1	NA	TGTGCCGGGGGGACGATCAACACTGAAGCTTTCTTT	CAGGTINTEAFF
NA	TRBV10-3	TRBJ1-2	TRBD1	TGTGCCATCAACAGGGGGCCCGATGGCTACACCTTC	CAINRGPDGYTF
NA	TRBV3-1/TRBV3-2	TRBJ2-2	NA	TGTGCCAGCAGCCAAGGTTTGGTTCGGAGCACCGGGGAGCTGTTTTTT	CASSQGLVRSTGELFF
NA	TRBV10-2	TRBJ1-6	TRBD1	TGCGCCAGCAGTGTGGGAGGACAGGGCCTCTCCTATAATTCACCCCTCCACTTT	CASSVGGQGLSYNSPLHF
NA	TRBV30	TRBJ1-1	TRBD1	TGTGCCCAACTGAGGGGGCAGGACACTGAAGCTTTCTTT	CAQLRGQDTEAFF
NA	TRBV7-9	TRBJ1-2	TRBD1	TGTGCCAGCAGCTTAGGTGTAGGGGGCTTACATGGCTACACCTTC	CASSLGVGGLHGYTF
NA	TRBV18	TRBJ2-3	NA	TGTGCCAGCTCACCACCGGCCGGGGTGGCTACGCAGTATTTT	CASSPPAGVATQYF
NA	TRBV5-1	TRBJ1-2	TRBD1	TGCGCCAGCAGCTTGGGGGACAGTCCCGGTTATGGCTACACCTTC	CASSLGDSPGYGYTF
NA	TRBV10-3	TRBJ1-1	TRBD1	TGTGCCATCAGGACACAGGGCCAGGGGGCTGAAGCTTTCTTT	CAIRTQGQGAEAFF
NA	TRBV6-5	TRBJ2-7	NA	TGTGCCAGCAGTATATCAGGGATATCCTACGAGCAGTACTTC	CASSISGISYEQYF
NA	TRBV18	TRBJ1-5	NA	TGTGCCAGCTCACCACCGGGGGGAAGTGGGCAGCCCCAGCATTTT	CASSPPGGSGQPQHF
NA	TRBV5-6	TRBJ2-7	TRBD2	TGTGCCAGCAGCCTGGGAGCGCTAGCGGGGTCCTACGAGCAGTACTTC	CASSLGALAGSYEQYF
once	TRBV7-9	TRBJ2-3	NA	TGTGCCAGCAGCTTTAGACAGACAAATACGCAGTATTTT	CASSFRQTNTQYF
NA	TRBV24-1	TRBJ1-2	NA	TGTGCCACCAGTGATAAGACAGCCTATGGCTACACCTTC	CATSDKTAYGYTF
NA	TRBV12-5	TRBJ1-2	TRBD1	TGTGCTAGTGGGACCGGGACAGGGGCGAGCTATGGCTACACCTTC	CASGTGTGASYGYTF
NA	TRBV27	TRBJ2-7	NA	TGTGCCAGCAGCCAGAAACCTTTTTCCTACGAGCAGTACTTC	CASSQKPFSYEQYF
NA	TRBV29-1	TRBJ1-2	NA	TGCAGCGCCGTTGGACTTGACTATGGCTACACCTTC	CSAVGLDYGYTF
NA	TRBV11-3	TRBJ1-3	NA	TGTGCCAGCAGCGAGGGGGATAACGCACTAAACACCATATATTTT	CASSEGDNALNTIYF
NA	TRBV2	TRBJ1-5	NA	TGTGCCAGCAGTGAACGTAGGAGCGGTCAGCCCCAGCATTTT	CASSERRSGQPQHF
NA	TRBV24-1	TRBJ2-5	NA	TGTGCCACCAGTGAAAACAAGGGAAGGGGTGGAGAGACCCAGTACTTC	CATSENKGRGGETQYF
NA	TRBV5-5	TRBJ2-3	NA	TGTGCCAGCAGCTTGGCGGGCACAGATACGCAGTATTTT	CASSLAGTDTQYF
once	TRBV27	TRBJ2-3	TRBD2	TGTGCCAGCAGTTACTCCCGTAGAAGCGGGGGGCCCCGGGGCACAGATACGCAGTATTTT	CASSYSRRSGGPRGTDTQYF
few	TRBV19	TRBJ1-1	NA	NA	CASSIDNFVGQGATFF
once	TRBV3-1/TRBV3-2	TRBJ2-1	NA	TGTGCCAGCAGCCTTGGGGTGAGGGATGAGCAGTTCTTC	CASSLGVRDEQFF
NA	TRBV27	TRBJ2-3	NA	TGTGCCAGCACCCAATATACAGGGACAGATACGCAGTATTTT	CASTQYTGTDTQYF
NA	TRBV5-1	TRBJ1-5	NA	TGCGCCAGCAGCTTGGCCCAGGGAGGGCAGCCCCAGCATTTT	CASSLAQGGQPQHF
NA	TRBV12-5	TRBJ1-2	NA	TGTGCTAGTGGTTTGGACGGCTATGGCTACACCTTC	CASGLDGYGYTF
NA	TRBV5-6	TRBJ1-3	NA	TGTGCCAGCAGCCGCCCATCAATCAGCTCTGGAAACACCATATATTTT	CASSRPSISSGNTIYF
once	TRBV10-3	TRBJ2-5	TRBD2	TGTGCCATCAGTGAGATGGGGGGACTAGCGGGGAACCTGCAAGAGACCCAGTACTTC	CAISEMGGLAGNLQETQYF
NA	TRBV5-1	TRBJ2-1	TRBD2	TGCGCCAGCAGCTTGGCCTCAGCGGGGGGTTACAATGAGCAGTTCTTC	CASSLASAGGYNEQFF
NA	TRBV14	TRBJ2-1	NA	TGTGCCAGCAGCCATCCTAATAGCCGGCAGTTCTTC	CASSHPNSRQFF
NA	TRBV27	TRBJ2-4	NA	TGTGCCAGCAGTATCCAGGGGTTCAAAAACATTCAGTACTTC	CASSIQGFKNIQYF